This T cell receptor beta chain was sequenced in a study of cytomegalovirus exposure and HLA in healthy donors. 13 Jbeta primers and 60 Vbeta primers were used for the PCR. Measured with immunoSEQ multiplex PCR; TCRdb has only the in-frame clones, and not every one. The sample includes fewer than 250,000 clones, around three quarters of them seen just once. V lost 4 bases to trimming and J lost 2 bases, with 2 bases between them. Per the germline V gene, CDR1 is MDHEN and CDR2 is SYDVKM. This CDR3 is built from 11 residues. This clone was counted a few times. The clonotype comes from a young woman in good health and CMV-seronegative. Sample: PBMCs. The gene calls are TRBV28 and TRBJ1-2; D gene uncertain. DNA of the CDR3: TGTGCCAGCAGTTCGAACTATGGCTACACCTTC. The encoded protein is CASSSNYGYTF.